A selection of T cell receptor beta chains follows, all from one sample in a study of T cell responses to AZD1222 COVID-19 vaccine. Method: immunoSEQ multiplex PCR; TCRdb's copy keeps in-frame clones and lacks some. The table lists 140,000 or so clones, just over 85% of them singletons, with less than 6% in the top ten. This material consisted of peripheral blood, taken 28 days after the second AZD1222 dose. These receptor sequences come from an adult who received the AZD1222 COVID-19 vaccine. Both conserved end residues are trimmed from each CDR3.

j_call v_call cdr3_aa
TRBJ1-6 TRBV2 ASSGTGSSYNSPLH
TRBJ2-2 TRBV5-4 ASSLRQGAIGELF
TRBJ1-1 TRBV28 ASWKGQFEAF
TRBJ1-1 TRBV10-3 AIRGGDTEAF
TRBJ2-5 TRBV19 ASRQGQETQY
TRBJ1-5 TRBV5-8 ASSWGLGQPQH
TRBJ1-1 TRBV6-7 ASTLIVGTGHICTEAF
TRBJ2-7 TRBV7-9 ASSLGAGTGFYEQY
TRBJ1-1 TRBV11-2 ASSFAVATNTEAF
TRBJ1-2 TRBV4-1 ASSQNIFYGYT
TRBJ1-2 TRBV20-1 SARTDGYT
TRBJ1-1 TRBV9 ASSAGQGTGSEAF
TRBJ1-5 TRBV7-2 ASSFQTGVSNQPQH
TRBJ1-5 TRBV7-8 ASSQGRGNQPQH
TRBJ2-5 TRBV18 ASSPTSSTTGDQETQY
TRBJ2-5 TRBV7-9 ASSTHRTSGHETQY
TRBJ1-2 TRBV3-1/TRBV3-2 ASSQSSFYGYT
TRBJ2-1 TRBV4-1 ASSPGLNEQF
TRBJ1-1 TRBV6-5 ASSLAIRVYAEAF
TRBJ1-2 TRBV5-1 ASSLGQGMGGYT
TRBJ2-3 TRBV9 ASSLQGAAPTDTQY
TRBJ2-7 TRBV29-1 SVGAVPGVQGVQGGRYEQY
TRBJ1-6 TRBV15 ATSRDRRKDGYNSPLH
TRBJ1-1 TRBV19 AVESRLDTEAF
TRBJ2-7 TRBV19 ASRRGEGRAYEQY
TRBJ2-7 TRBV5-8 ASRLGPGSDEQY
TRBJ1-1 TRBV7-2 ASSFVGGSGTEAF
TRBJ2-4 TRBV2 ASKEGGLAKNIQY
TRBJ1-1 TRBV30 AWSVLDHTEAF
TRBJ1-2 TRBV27 ASRGQGEYYGYT
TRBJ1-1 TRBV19 ASSSPSLGDTEAF
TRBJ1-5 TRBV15 ATSRDRRPQSNQPQH
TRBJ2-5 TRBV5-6 ASSIPGLPETQY
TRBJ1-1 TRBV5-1 ASRPRQNTEAF
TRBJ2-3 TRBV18 ASSPPGGTDTQY
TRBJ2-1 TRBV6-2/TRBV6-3 ASSYDTGTNSYNEQF
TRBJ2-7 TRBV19 ASSIWGGYEQY
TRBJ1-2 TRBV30 AWGRDRPYGYT
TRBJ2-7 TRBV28 ASTQWDRPFEQY
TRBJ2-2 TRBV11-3 ASSLDQGHLGTGELF
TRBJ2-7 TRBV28 ASSLGLNPDYEQY
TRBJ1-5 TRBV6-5 ASSPGRISNQPQH
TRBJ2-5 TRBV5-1 ASSPTGLSETQY
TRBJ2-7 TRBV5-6 ASSRFQAVSYEQY
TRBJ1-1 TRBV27 ASSFLPPWTGQAF